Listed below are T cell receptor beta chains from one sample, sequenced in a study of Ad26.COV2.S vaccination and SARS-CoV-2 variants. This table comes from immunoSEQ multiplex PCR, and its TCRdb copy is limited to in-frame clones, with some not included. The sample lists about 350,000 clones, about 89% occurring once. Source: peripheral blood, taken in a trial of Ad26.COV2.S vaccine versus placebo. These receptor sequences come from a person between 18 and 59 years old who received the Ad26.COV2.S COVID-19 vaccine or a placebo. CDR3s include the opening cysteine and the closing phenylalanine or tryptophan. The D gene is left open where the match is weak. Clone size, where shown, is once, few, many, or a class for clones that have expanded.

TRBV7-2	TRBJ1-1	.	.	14	CASSLQGLNTEAFF	TGTGCCAGCAGCTTACAGGGACTGAACACTGAAGCTTTCTTT
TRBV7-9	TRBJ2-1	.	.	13	CASSLVPRVEQFF	TGTGCCAGCAGCTTGGTCCCCAGGGTTGAGCAGTTCTTC
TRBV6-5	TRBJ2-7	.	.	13	CASRPASYYEQYF	TGTGCCAGCAGACCCGCTAGCTACTACGAGCAGTACTTC
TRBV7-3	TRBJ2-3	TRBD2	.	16	CASSLTSGVLTDTQYF	TGTGCCAGCAGCTTAACTAGCGGGGTACTCACAGATACGCAGTATTTT
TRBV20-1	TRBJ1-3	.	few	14	CSASLAVSGNTIYF	TGCAGTGCTAGTTTGGCAGTATCTGGAAACACCATATATTTT
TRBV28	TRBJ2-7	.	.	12	CASTINSYEQYF	TGTGCCAGCACCATAAACTCCTACGAGCAGTACTTC
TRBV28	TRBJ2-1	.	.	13	CASRLGSYNEQFF	TGTGCCAGCAGACTCGGGAGCTACAATGAGCAGTTCTTC
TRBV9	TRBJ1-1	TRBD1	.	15	CASSARQGADTEAFF	TGTGCCAGCAGCGCCCGACAGGGGGCGGACACTGAAGCTTTCTTT
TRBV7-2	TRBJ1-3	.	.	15	CASSLGGAGGNTIYF	TGTGCCAGCAGCTTAGGGGGTGCTGGCGGAAACACCATATATTTT
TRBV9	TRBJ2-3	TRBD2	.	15	CASSGSGAGTDTQYF	TGTGCCAGCAGCGGTAGCGGGGCCGGCACAGATACGCAGTATTTT